These 7 T cell receptor beta chains were all obtained from the same sample, sequenced in a study of T-cell memory formation after mild COVID-19. TCRdb re-called the 5' RACE reads with MiXCR, one entry per CDR3 protein. The sample lists roughly 550,000 distinct CDR3 sequences, around 20% occurring once. Sequenced: PBMCs or a T cell subset sorted from them (not recorded which). Every receptor here comes from an adult woman who had mild COVID-19 (a few samples of this study predate the infection). Cell type and time point are not known.

This clonotype was seen many times. An end of the junction differs from the germline gene, which may be a read error. The chain combines TRBV7-8 with TRBJ2-1, with TRBD2 matching 8 bases. Per germline, CDR1 SGHVS and CDR2 FQNEAQ. This CDR3 contains 12 residues. The CDR3 DNA reads as TGTGCCAGCAGCCAGTCGCGGGAGGTTGAGCTCTTC. Its translation is CASSQSREVELF.

The V gene is TRBV20-1, the J gene TRBJ2-5; the match to TRBD1 covers 9 bases. The CDR3 totals 13 residues. CDR1 is DFQATT and CDR2 is SNEGSKA in the germline V gene (reference sequence). The trim removed 6 bases at V and 7 bases at J, leaving 9 bases unmatched. In DNA form, the CDR3 reads TGCAGTGCCCCAACTCCGGGACAGGGGACCCAGTACTTC. Protein product: CSAPTPGQGTQYF.

The sample holds a few counts of this clonotype. The chain uses TRBV14 and TRBJ2-1; D is tentatively TRBD1 or TRBD2 (5 bases each). Trimming removed 3 bases from V and 6 bases from J, with 15 bases in between. CDR1 is SGHDN, CDR2 FVKESK, per germline. This CDR3 region has 15 residues. This CDR3 reads CASSHPGPKRNEQFF. Written as DNA, the CDR3 is TGTGCCAGCAGCCACCCGGGACCTAAGCGCAATGAGCAGTTCTTC.

This chain links TRBV5-1 with TRBJ1-2; D possibly corresponds to TRBD1 (5 bases). V lost 0 bases to trimming and J lost 7 bases, with 13 bases between them. The germline gives CDR1 SGHRS, CDR2 YFSETQ. The CDR3 is 14 amino acids. The CDR3 spells CASSLDGDLAGYTF. The CDR3 nucleotides are TGCGCCAGCAGCTTGGATGGGGACTTGGCTGGCTACACCTTC.

The chain combines TRBV24-1 with TRBJ2-1; 7 bases align to TRBD1. CDR3 length equals 16 residues. Germline V lookup: CDR1 KGHDR, CDR2 SFDVKD. With 2 bases clipped from V and 5 bases from J, the junction kept 8 bases outside the gene matches. In DNA form, the CDR3 reads TGTGCCACCAGTGATTCCCGACAGGGCCTTCACAATGAGCAGTTCTTC. Translation: CATSDSRQGLHNEQFF.

Here the CDR3 DNA reads TGTGCCACCGGGACAGGGACTGAAGCTTTCTTT. It translates to CATGTGTEAFF. The V and J genes are TRBV24-1 and TRBJ1-1, with 9 bases matching TRBD1. The CDR3 is 11 amino acids. CDR1 is KGHDR and CDR2 is SFDVKD in the germline V gene. With 9 bases clipped from V and 5 bases from J, the junction kept 0 bases outside the gene matches.

This chain uses TRBV6-6 with TRBJ1-5; D remains ambiguous. This CDR3 comprises 14 residues. The ends were cut back, 4 bases at V and 3 bases at J, with 10 bases in the middle. CDR1 is MNHNY, CDR2 SVGAGI, per germline (reference sequence). CDR3: CASSSRGNNQPQHF. The CDR3 coding sequence is TGTGCCAGCAGTTCCCGAGGTAACAATCAGCCCCAGCATTTT.